Presented here are 14 T cell receptor beta chains from one specimen sequenced in a study of CD8+ T cells in alopecia areata. cDNA reverse transcribed from extracted RNA served as the sequencing template. TCRdb keeps only in-frame clones here, not all; method: immunoSEQ multiplex PCR. The profile covers 150,000 or so clones, with 87% appearing a single time and about 15% taken by the ten largest. The input for sequencing was CD8+ T cells sorted from blood, taken at week 0. All receptors derive from a human donor with alopecia areata.

This chain connects TRBV13 to TRBJ2-1, with 8 bases identical to TRBD1. The J segment lost 3 bases and the V segment lost 5 bases, leaving 9 bases of the junction unmatched. CDR1 is PRHDT and CDR2 is FYEKMQ in the germline V gene (reference sequence). The CDR3 runs to 16 residues. In nucleotides, the CDR3 is TGTGCCAGCAGCCGACAGACAGGGGATTTCTACAATGAGCAGTTCTTC. Its protein product is CASSRQTGDFYNEQFF.

The V gene is TRBV5-4, the J gene TRBJ2-3; 10 bases are a match to TRBD2. This CDR3 comprises 16 residues. After removal of 5 bases from V and 3 bases from J, the junction contained 9 bases not matched to a gene. Germline V gene lookup returns CDR1 SGHNT and CDR2 YYREEE (reference sequence). The CDR3 nucleotides read TGTGCCAGCAGTCGAATTAGCGGGGGGCCAACAGATACGCAGTATTTT. It is translated as CASSRISGGPTDTQYF. The full variable domain, in which reference TRBV5-4 and TRBJ2-3 provide the parts outside the CDR3, is ETGVTQSPTHLIKTRGQQVTLRCSSQSGHNTVSWYQQALGQGPQFIFQYYREEENGRGNFPPRFSGLQFPNYSSELNVNALELDDSALYLCASSRISGGPTDTQYFGPGTRLTVL.

The chain couples TRBV7-6 to TRBJ1-1; TRBD1 matches 7 bases. The CDR3 has 15 residues. The ends lost 4 bases at V and 4 bases at J; junction bases unmatched: 9. CDR1 is SGHVS and CDR2 is FNYEAQ in the germline V gene. The CDR3 protein is CASSSPQGLGTEAFF. For the CDR3, the DNA is TGTGCCAGCAGCTCCCCACAGGGGTTGGGCACTGAAGCTTTCTTT.

J is TRBJ2-7 and V is TRBV6-6; 8 bases agree with TRBD2. Germline CDR1 MNHNY, CDR2 SVGAGI (reference sequence). V dropped 2 bases and J dropped 3; count of bases not matched to a gene: 6. The CDR3 has 15 amino acids. The CDR3 sequence is CASSYPRGASYEQYF. The CDR3 DNA is TGTGCCAGCAGTTACCCGCGGGGGGCTAGCTACGAGCAGTACTTC.

J is TRBJ2-7 and V is TRBV30; 9 nucleotides match TRBD1. Germline CDR1 is GTSNPN and CDR2 is SVGIG (reference sequence). The CDR3 extends over 15 amino acids. J was trimmed by 2 bases and V by 0 bases; bases with no gene match: 5. The chain's CDR3 is CAWSVGTGSPYEQYF. For the CDR3, the DNA is TGTGCCTGGAGTGTAGGGACAGGGTCGCCCTACGAGCAGTACTTC.

This clone was seen a few times. The gene calls are TRBV23-1 and TRBJ2-5; 8 nucleotides align to TRBD2. TRBV23-1 is identified as an open reading frame with a role that is uncertain. V lost 0 bases and J lost 4; bases outside the gene matches: 7. The CDR3 runs to 16 residues. The CDR3: CASSQSNLAGGETQYF. As DNA, the CDR3 is TGCGCCAGCAGTCAATCGAATCTAGCGGGTGGAGAGACCCAGTACTTC.

The V call is TRBV13, the J call TRBJ2-1; D call uncertain. Germline lookup yields CDR1 PRHDT and CDR2 FYEKMQ (reference sequence). The CDR3 consists of 12 residues. V was shortened by 5 bases and J by 8 bases, with 10 bases between the two germline ends. CDR3 bases: TGTGCCAGCAGCCCCGGCAGAGATGAGCAGTTCTTC. Translated: CASSPGRDEQFF. The full variable domain, its missing parts supplied by reference TRBV13 and TRBJ2-1, is AAGVIQSPRHLIKEKRETATLKCYPIPRHDTVYWYQQGPGQDPQFLISFYEKMQSDKGSIPDRFSAQQFSDYHSELNMSSLELGDSALYFCASSPGRDEQFFGPGTRLTVL.

This chain links TRBV10-2 with TRBJ2-7; 7 nucleotides agree with TRBD1. This CDR3 is 14 amino acids long. Trimming at V came to 7 bases and at J to 1 base, leaving 7 bases not matched to a gene. Germline V lookup: CDR1 WSHSY, CDR2 SAAADI. DNA of the CDR3: TGCGCCAGCAATCCCGGGACAGAATCCTACGAGCAGTACTTC. Its protein is CASNPGTESYEQYF.

This clone was recorded once. The genes are TRBV7-9 and TRBJ2-7; D could derive from TRBD1 or TRBD2 (6 bases each). V gave up 0 bases and J gave up 2 bases, with 11 bases separating them. CDR3 size: 15 residues. Germline V gene sequence: CDR1 SEHNR, CDR2 FQNEAQ (reference sequence). Written as DNA, the CDR3 is TGTGCCAGCAGCTTAGCGGGGGGCAAAGCCTACGAGCAGTACTTC. Amino acids: CASSLAGGKAYEQYF.

The genes are TRBV12-5 and TRBJ2-2; D uncertain. Trimming left V 5 bases short and J 5 bases short, with 12 bases between. This CDR3 region has 14 residues. Germline-derived CDR1 and CDR2 are LGHNT and FRNRAP. In nucleotides, the CDR3 is TGTGCTAGTGGTCCCGGGCCCTATACCGGGGAGCTGTTTTTT. Encoded protein: CASGPGPYTGELFF. Full variable domain (remainder filled in from reference TRBV12-5 and TRBJ2-2): DARVTQTPRHKVTEMGQEVTMRCQPILGHNTVFWYRQTMMQGLELLAYFRNRAPLDDSGMPKDRFSAEMPDATLATLKIQPSEPRDSAVYFCASGPGPYTGELFFGEGSRLTVL.

DNA for the CDR3: TGCAGCGGGCGTGGGGGAAGCTCCTACGAGCAGTACTTC. Translation gives CSGRGGSSYEQYF. The genes are TRBV29-1 and TRBJ2-7; D is perhaps TRBD1 or TRBD2 (5 bases each). V dropped 7 bases and J dropped 0 bases, with 13 bases sitting between them. From germline, CDR1 is SQVTM and CDR2 ANQGSEA. The CDR3 runs 13 residues.

For this clone: The limits of the CDR3 on the DNA are not certain, so only TCRdb's listed CDR3 is given. The chain employs TRBV29-1 and TRBJ2-7; TRBD2, the D gene given by the table, was not confirmed from the DNA. The CDR3 has 13 residues if both end residues are counted. The V gene's germline CDR1 is SQVTM and CDR2 ANQGSEA. The CDR3 sequence: CSEDYPCGYEQYF.

The V gene is TRBV7-9, the J gene TRBJ2-7, with D unresolved. The V gene lost 4 bases and the J gene lost 0 bases, with 13 bases spanning the gap. Germline CDR1 reads SEHNR; CDR2 reads FQNEAQ (reference sequence). This CDR3 is built from 15 residues. The CDR3 nucleotides are TGTGCCAGCAGCTCCCAGGCACATAGCTCCTACGAGCAGTACTTC. Its protein is CASSSQAHSSYEQYF.

This rearrangement joins TRBV4-1 to TRBJ2-1; TRBD2 matches 8 bases. J lost 7 bases, V lost 0 bases, and 8 bases had no gene match. The CDR3 length is 16 residues. Germline lookup yields CDR1 MGHRA and CDR2 YSYEKL. The CDR3 is CASSQDEAGAGNEQFF. For the CDR3, the DNA is TGCGCCAGCAGCCAAGATGAAGCGGGAGCTGGGAATGAGCAGTTCTTC.